This entry lists 7 T cell receptor beta chains sequenced from one sample in a study of cytomegalovirus exposure and HLA in healthy donors. PCR employed 60 Vbeta and 13 Jbeta primers. Sequencing was performed with immunoSEQ multiplex PCR; in TCRdb, only in-frame clones are kept and a portion is missing. The sample lists roughly 190,000 clones; about 79% were seen once. The sequenced material came from PBMCs. Receptors originate from a woman in her forties or fifties in good health and CMV-seronegative.

This sequence joins TRBV19 and TRBJ2-7; no firm D call. The ends were cut back, 4 bases at V and 4 bases at J, with 20 bases in the middle. The CDR3 runs 16 residues. Germline assignment: CDR1 LNHDA and CDR2 SQIVND (reference sequence). Here the CDR3 reads CASSKNSIRYEYEQYF. Here the CDR3 DNA reads TGTGCCAGTAGTAAAAATTCTATCCGATACGAGTACGAGCAGTACTTC. Variable domain in full (rest from reference TRBV19 and TRBJ2-7): DGGITQSPKYLFRKEGQNVTLSCEQNLNHDAMYWYRQDPGQGLRLIYYSQIVNDFQKGDIAEGYSVSREKKESFPLTVTSAQKNPTAFYLCASSKNSIRYEYEQYFGPGTRLTVT.

The J gene is TRBJ2-1, the V gene TRBV6-4, with 10 bases that match TRBD2. After removal of 3 bases from V and 10 bases from J, the junction contained 9 bases not matched to a gene. Germline CDR1 reads MRHNA; CDR2 reads SNTAGT. The CDR3 has 15 amino acids. In DNA form, the CDR3 reads TGTGCCAGCAGTGAGGGTAGCGGGAGGTTAGCCGAGCAGTTCTTC. Its protein product is CASSEGSGRLAEQFF.

The gene calls are TRBV5-4 and TRBJ2-6; TRBD1 aligns across 12 bases. The CDR3 is made up of 20 amino acids. Trimming cost V 0 bases and J 3 bases; bases outside gene matches: 10. The germline V gene encodes CDR1 SGHNT and CDR2 YYREEE (reference sequence). The CDR3 bases are TGTGCCAGCAGCTTGGTCTCTCCGGGACAGGGGGCTGGTGGGGCCAACGTCCTGACTTTC. Encoded protein: CASSLVSPGQGAGGANVLTF.

The rearrangement links TRBV5-4 to TRBJ1-5; the match to TRBD1 covers 7 bases. The germline gives CDR1 SGHNT, CDR2 YYREEE (reference sequence). CDR3 length equals 17 residues. V was pared by 5 bases and J by 0 bases, with 11 bases of the junction left unmatched. CDR3 region: CASRRTGDKISNQPQHF. For the CDR3, the DNA is TGTGCCAGCAGGCGGACAGGAGATAAAATTAGCAATCAGCCCCAGCATTTT.

This chain connects TRBV9 to TRBJ2-1; 7 nucleotides match TRBD2. Germline-derived CDR1 and CDR2 are SGDLS and YYNGEE. The J segment lost 6 bases and the V segment lost 0 bases, leaving 3 bases of the junction unmatched. The CDR3 spans 14 residues. Here the CDR3 reads CASSVGGGTNEQFF. CDR3 coding DNA: TGTGCCAGCAGCGTAGGGGGGGGTACCAATGAGCAGTTCTTC.

The chain links TRBV10-3 to TRBJ2-7; maybe TRBD2 (7 bases). The CDR3 totals 12 residues. V was trimmed by 8 bases and J by 6 bases, leaving 14 bases between them. Germline loops: CDR1 ENHRY, CDR2 SYGVKD. The DNA for the CDR3 is TGTGCCATCTCAAGGGGGGGCTCCGAGCAGTACTTC. Translated, it gives CAISRGGSEQYF.

V gene TRBV28 combines with J gene TRBJ1-1; D perhaps matches TRBD1 (5 bases). V lost 7 bases to trimming and J lost 8 bases, with 23 bases between them. CDR1 MDHEN and CDR2 SYDVKM come from the germline V gene. The length of the CDR3 is 15 residues. The CDR3 nucleotides read TGTGCCAGCATAGGACAAGCGGGGCTTAGGCTGGAAGCTTTCTTT. Translation: CASIGQAGLRLEAFF.